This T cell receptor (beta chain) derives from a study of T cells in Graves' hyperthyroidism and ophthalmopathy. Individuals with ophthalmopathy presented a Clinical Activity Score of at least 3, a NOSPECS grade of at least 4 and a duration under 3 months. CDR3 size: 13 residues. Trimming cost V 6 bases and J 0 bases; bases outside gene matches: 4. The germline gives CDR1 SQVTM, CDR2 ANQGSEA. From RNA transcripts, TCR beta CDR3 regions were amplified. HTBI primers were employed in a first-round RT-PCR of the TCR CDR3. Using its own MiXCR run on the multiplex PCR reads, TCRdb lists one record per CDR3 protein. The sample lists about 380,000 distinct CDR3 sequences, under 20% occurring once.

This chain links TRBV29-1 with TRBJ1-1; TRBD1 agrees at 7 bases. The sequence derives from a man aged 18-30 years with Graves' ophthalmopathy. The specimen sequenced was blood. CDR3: CSVHRGMNTEAFF. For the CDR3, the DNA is TGCAGCGTACACAGGGGAATGAACACTGAAGCTTTCTTT.